This T cell receptor beta chain was retrieved from a study of T cells expressing NK-cell markers. In the study overall: Investigators obtained TCR beta repertoires from sorted CD3+CD56+NKG2C+, CD3+CD56+NKG2C- and CD3+CD56-NKG2C+ T cells. Points from the study as a whole: In more than 5 donors, dominant CD3+CD56+NKG2C+ clonotypes ranked among the top 10 CD8+ clonotypes.

In regard to this clonotype: Antigen: not known.

This CDR3 region has 13 residues. Germline CDR1 reads SGHTA; CDR2 reads FQGNSA. Generation of TCR beta cDNA was performed by 5'RACE template switching incorporating UMIs. Following a re-call of the 5' RACE reads, TCRdb has one entry per CDR3 protein and lacks DNA. This repertoire includes roughly 420,000 distinct CDR3 sequences. The sample consisted of blood T cells: a sorted CD56 or NKG2C T cell subset, CD4+ or CD8+ T cells, or bulk PBMC T cells (not recorded which). V and J are TRBV7-2 and TRBJ2-5. This receptor was identified in a woman aged 18 to 75 in good health. The CDR3 sequence: CASSLVHRETQYF.